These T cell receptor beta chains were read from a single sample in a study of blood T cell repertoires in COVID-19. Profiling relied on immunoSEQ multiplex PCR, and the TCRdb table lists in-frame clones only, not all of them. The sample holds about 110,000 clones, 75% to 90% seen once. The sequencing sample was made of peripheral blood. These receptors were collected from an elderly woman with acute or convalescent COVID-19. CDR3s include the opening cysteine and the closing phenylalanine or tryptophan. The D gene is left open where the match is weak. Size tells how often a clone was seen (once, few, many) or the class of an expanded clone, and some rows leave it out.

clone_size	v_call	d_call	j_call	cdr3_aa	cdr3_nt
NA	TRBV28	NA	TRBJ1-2	CASSLEGVNYGYTF	TGTGCCAGCAGTTTAGAGGGGGTCAACTATGGCTACACCTTC
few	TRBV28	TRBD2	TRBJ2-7	CASSIRTSGGAIVYEQYF	TGTGCCAGCAGTATAAGGACTAGCGGGGGGGCCATTGTCTACGAGCAGTACTTC
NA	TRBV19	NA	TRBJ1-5	CASSIQGGYSNQPQHF	TGTGCCAGTAGTATCCAGGGAGGCTATAGCAATCAGCCCCAGCATTTT
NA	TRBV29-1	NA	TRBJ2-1	CSVDQATYNEQFF	TGCAGCGTTGACCAAGCTACCTACAATGAGCAGTTCTTC
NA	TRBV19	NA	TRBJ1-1	CASSINTGRGTEAFF	TGTGCCAGTAGTATTAACACAGGGAGGGGCACTGAAGCTTTCTTT
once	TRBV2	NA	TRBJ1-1	CASSELTGPWSTEAFF	TGTGCCAGCAGTGAACTGACAGGACCATGGAGCACTGAAGCTTTCTTT
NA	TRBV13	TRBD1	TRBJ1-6	CASSPARTGGGSPLHF	TGTGCCAGCAGCCCCGCCCGGACAGGGGGCGGTTCACCCCTCCACTTT
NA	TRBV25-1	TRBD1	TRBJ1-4	CASSDPTGVIEKLFF	TGTGCCAGCAGTGACCCAACAGGGGTGATCGAAAAACTGTTTTTT
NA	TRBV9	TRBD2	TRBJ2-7	CASSVGSGSYEQYF	TGTGCCAGCAGCGTTGGTAGCGGGTCCTACGAGCAGTACTTC
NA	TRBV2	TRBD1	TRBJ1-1	CASNLGQGAPQSTEAFF	TGTGCCAGCAATCTTGGACAGGGGGCGCCGCAAAGCACTGAAGCTTTCTTT
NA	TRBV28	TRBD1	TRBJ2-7	CASSPPGTGFGGGYF	TGTGCCAGCAGTCCACCCGGGACAGGGTTCGGCGGCGGGTACTTC
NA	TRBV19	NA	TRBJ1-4	CASSMPRGAYEKLFF	TGTGCCAGTAGTATGCCACGGGGGGCGTACGAAAAACTGTTTTTT
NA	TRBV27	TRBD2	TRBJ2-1	CASSLLAGGIKNEQFF	TGTGCCAGCAGTCTTCTAGCGGGGGGGATAAAAAATGAGCAGTTCTTC
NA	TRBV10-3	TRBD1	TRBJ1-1	CATTGGILGTEAFF	TGTGCCACCACAGGGGGTATTTTGGGCACTGAAGCTTTCTTT
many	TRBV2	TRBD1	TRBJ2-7	CASRPGGTYEQYF	TGTGCCAGCCGTCCAGGGGGCACCTACGAGCAGTACTTC
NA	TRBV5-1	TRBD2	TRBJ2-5	CASSSGTSGGQETQYF	TGCGCCAGCAGCTCCGGGACTAGCGGGGGGCAAGAGACCCAGTACTTC
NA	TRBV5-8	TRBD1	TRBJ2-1	CASSPGDRVRDEQFF	TGTGCCAGCAGCCCAGGGGACAGGGTGAGGGATGAGCAGTTCTTC
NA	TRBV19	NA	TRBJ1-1	CASSIQGKTNTEAFF	TGTGCCAGTAGTATTCAGGGGAAGACGAACACTGAAGCTTTCTTT
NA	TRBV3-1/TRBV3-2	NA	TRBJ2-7	CASSETGTTGEQYF	TGTGCCAGCAGCGAGACCGGGACAACGGGTGAGCAGTACTTC
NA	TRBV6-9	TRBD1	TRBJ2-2	CALLSRQGVNTGELFF	TGTGCGCTACTTAGTAGACAGGGGGTGAACACCGGGGAGCTGTTTTTT
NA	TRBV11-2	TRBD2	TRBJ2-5	CASSLGLAGGTQETQYF	TGTGCCAGCAGCTTAGGCCTAGCGGGGGGAACCCAAGAGACCCAGTACTTC
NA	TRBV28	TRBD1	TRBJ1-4	CASSGGTGPEKLFF	TGTGCCAGCAGTGGAGGGACAGGGCCTGAAAAACTGTTTTTT
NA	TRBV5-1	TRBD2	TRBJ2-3	CARGGGTTDTQYF	TGCGCCCGCGGGGGGGGGACCACAGATACGCAGTATTTT
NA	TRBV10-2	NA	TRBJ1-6	CASKGVQGNSPLHF	TGCGCCAGCAAAGGGGTACAGGGCAATTCACCCCTCCACTTT
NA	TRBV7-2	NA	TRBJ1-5	CASSLLLQPQHF	TGTGCCAGCAGCTTACTACTTCAGCCCCAGCATTTT
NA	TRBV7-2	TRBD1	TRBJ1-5	CASSDRQGQPQHF	TGTGCCAGCAGCGATCGACAGGGTCAGCCCCAGCATTTT
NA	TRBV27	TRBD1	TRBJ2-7	CASSSGTGTFGGYEQYF	TGTGCCAGCAGTTCCGGGACAGGCACCTTCGGGGGCTACGAGCAGTACTTC
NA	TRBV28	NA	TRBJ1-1	CASSLFTSEAFF	TGTGCCAGCAGTTTATTTACTTCCGAAGCTTTCTTT
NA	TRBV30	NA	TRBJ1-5	CAWSKTGGQPQHF	TGTGCCTGGAGTAAGACAGGTGGTCAGCCCCAGCATTTT
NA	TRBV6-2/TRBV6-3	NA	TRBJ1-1	CASSYNGEGSANTEAFF	TGTGCCAGCAGTTACAACGGGGAGGGAAGTGCGAACACTGAAGCTTTCTTT
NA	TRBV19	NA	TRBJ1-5	CASSTGNSNQPQHF	TGTGCCAGTAGTACGGGGAATAGCAATCAGCCCCAGCATTTT
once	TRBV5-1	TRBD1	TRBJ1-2	CASSLRTGVDYGYTF	TGCGCCAGCAGTTTAAGGACAGGGGTAGACTATGGCTACACCTTC
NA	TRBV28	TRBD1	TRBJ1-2	CASSLNRGYGYTF	TGTGCCAGCAGTTTAAACAGGGGCTATGGCTACACCTTC
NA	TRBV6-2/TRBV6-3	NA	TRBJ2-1	CASSPGTEQFF	TGTGCCAGCAGTCCCGGGACAGAGCAGTTCTTC
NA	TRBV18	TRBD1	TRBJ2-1	CASSPPGQGLFF	TGTGCCAGCTCACCTCCGGGACAGGGGTTGTTCTTC
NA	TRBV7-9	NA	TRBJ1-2	CASSPLNAGYTF	TGTGCCAGCAGCCCCCTGAATGCGGGCTACACCTTC
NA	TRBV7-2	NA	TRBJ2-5	CASSLAPQETQYF	TGTGCCAGCAGCTTAGCCCCTCAAGAGACCCAGTACTTC
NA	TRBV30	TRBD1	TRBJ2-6	CAFYRDRASSGANVLTF	TGTGCCTTCTACCGGGACAGGGCTTCCTCTGGGGCCAACGTCCTGACTTTC
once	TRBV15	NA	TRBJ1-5	CATSPGGGNQPQHF	TGTGCCACCAGCCCTGGGGGGGGGAATCAGCCCCAGCATTTT
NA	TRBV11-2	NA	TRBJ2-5	CASSPPIRTETRETQYF	TGTGCCAGCAGCCCGCCCATCAGGACAGAGACTCGGGAGACCCAGTACTTC
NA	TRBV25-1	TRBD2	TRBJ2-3	CASSRTSGGILRPDTQYF	TGTGCCAGCAGTCGTACTAGCGGGGGGATCCTAAGGCCAGATACGCAGTATTTT
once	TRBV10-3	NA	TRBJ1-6	CAISEATRGEGLHF	TGTGCCATCAGTGAGGCAACCAGGGGCGAGGGCCTCCACTTT
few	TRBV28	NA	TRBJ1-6	CASTHTDSPLHF	TGTGCCAGCACCCATACGGATTCACCCCTCCACTTT